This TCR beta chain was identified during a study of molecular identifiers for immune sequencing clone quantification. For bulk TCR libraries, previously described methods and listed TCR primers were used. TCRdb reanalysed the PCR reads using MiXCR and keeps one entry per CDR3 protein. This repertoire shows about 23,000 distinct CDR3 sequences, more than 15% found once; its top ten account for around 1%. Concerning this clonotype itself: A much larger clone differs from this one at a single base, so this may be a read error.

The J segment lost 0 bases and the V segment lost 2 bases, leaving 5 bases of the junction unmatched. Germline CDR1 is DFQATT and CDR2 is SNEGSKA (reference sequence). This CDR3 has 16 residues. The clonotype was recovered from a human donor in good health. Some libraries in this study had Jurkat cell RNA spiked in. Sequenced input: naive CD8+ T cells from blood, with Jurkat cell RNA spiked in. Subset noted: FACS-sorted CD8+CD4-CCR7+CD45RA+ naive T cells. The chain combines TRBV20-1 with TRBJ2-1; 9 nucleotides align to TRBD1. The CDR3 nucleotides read TGCAGTGCTAGAAAACAGGGGGCCCGCTCCTACAATGAGCAGTTCTTC. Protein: CSARKQGARSYNEQFF.